A single sample gave rise to the 14 T cell receptor beta chains below, sequenced in a study of shared clonotypes between healthy human individuals. Clones were read by immunoSEQ multiplex PCR, and TCRdb kept only the in-frame ones, dropping some. The profile shows approximately 940,000 clones, more than 75% of them singletons. The source material was memory CD4+ T cells sorted from blood. Subset defined: CD45RA-negative fraction. Receptor source: a young man in good health.

The chain carries TRBV28 and TRBJ2-7; 8 bases map to TRBD1. The CDR3 consists of 14 residues. Germline CDR1 is MDHEN and CDR2 is SYDVKM. Losses at the gene ends were 8 bases for V and 2 bases for J; bases not matched to a gene: 8. The CDR3 loop is CASGRDRGTYEQYF. CDR3 nucleotide sequence: TGTGCCAGCGGTCGAGACAGGGGAACCTACGAGCAGTACTTC.

V gene TRBV9 combines with J gene TRBJ1-4; D call uncertain. The CDR3 runs to 14 residues. Germline V lookup: CDR1 SGDLS, CDR2 YYNGEE. V dropped 0 bases and J dropped 5 bases, with 8 bases sitting between them. As DNA, the CDR3 is TGTGCCAGCAGCGTAGATCAGCAAAATGAAAAACTGTTTTTT. This translates into CASSVDQQNEKLFF.

The V and J genes are TRBV5-6 and TRBJ1-1, with D uncertain. Germline CDR1 and CDR2: SGHDT and YYEEEE. The CDR3 has 14 residues. V was cut by 0 bases and J by 4 bases, with 10 bases left in between. The chain's CDR3 is CASSLVVYGTEAFF. CDR3 coding DNA: TGTGCCAGCAGCTTGGTGGTGTATGGCACTGAAGCTTTCTTT.

Only one count was recorded for this clone. The chain recombines TRBV10-2 with TRBJ2-7; tentatively, D is TRBD2 (6 bases). Germline CDR1 WSHSY, CDR2 SAAADI. V dropped 7 bases and J dropped 0 bases, with 10 bases sitting between them. The CDR3 is made up of 13 amino acids. The CDR3 nucleotides read TGCGCCAGCAAGTCCGGGAGCTCCTACGAGCAGTACTTC. It is translated as CASKSGSSYEQYF.

This chain connects TRBV10-3 to TRBJ2-2; no reliable D call. Trimming shortened V by 0 bases and J by 2 bases, and 10 bases separated the two germline ends. The V gene's germline CDR1 is ENHRY and CDR2 SYGVKD. The length of the CDR3 is 16 residues. Here the CDR3 DNA reads TGTGCCATCAGTGAGTCGGAACCGATCAACACCGGGGAGCTGTTTTTT. This translates into CAISESEPINTGELFF.

This clone was detected only once. The chain joins TRBV6-1 to TRBJ2-3; TRBD1 agrees at 9 bases. V lost 5 bases to trimming and J lost 1 base; unmatched junction nucleotides: 4. This CDR3 spans 15 amino acids. The germline CDR1 and CDR2 sequences are MNHNS and SASEGT. The CDR3 loop reads CASSPWTGGTDTQYF. DNA for the CDR3: TGTGCCAGCAGTCCGTGGACAGGGGGCACAGATACGCAGTATTTT.

The chain joins TRBV10-3 to TRBJ2-1; TRBD1 aligns across 9 bases. The CDR3 length is 12 residues. The germline V gene has CDR1 ENHRY and CDR2 SYGVKD. V shed 10 bases, J shed 9 bases, and the junction held 7 bases outside the gene matches. The CDR3 sequence is CATGTGNTEQFF. The CDR3 nucleotides are TGTGCCACCGGGACAGGGAACACTGAGCAGTTCTTC.

The chain carries TRBV7-2 and TRBJ1-4, with D perhaps TRBD1 (5 bases). Germline loops: CDR1 SGHTA, CDR2 FQGNSA. The CDR3 is 15 residues long. V dropped 4 bases and J dropped 7 bases, with 16 bases sitting between them. The CDR3 DNA reads TGTGCCAGCAGCTCCTCCGGCACCGGGGGTGAAAAACTGTTTTTT. Translation: CASSSSGTGGEKLFF.

V and J are TRBV5-1 and TRBJ2-1; TRBD2 agrees at 12 bases. The junction had 11 bases not matched to a gene; V was cut back by 7 bases and J by 9 bases. The CDR3 is 15 amino acids. Germline CDR1 and CDR2: SGHRS and YFSETQ. CDR3 sequence reads: CASRQTSGRASEQFF. CDR3 nucleotide sequence: TGCGCCAGCCGACAGACTAGCGGGAGAGCTAGTGAGCAGTTCTTC. The full variable domain, its missing parts supplied by reference TRBV5-1 and TRBJ2-1, is KAGVTQTPRYLIKTRGQQVTLSCSPISGHRSVSWYQQTPGQGLQFLFEYFSETQRNKGNFPGRFSGRQFSNSRSEMNVSTLELGDSALYLCASRQTSGRASEQFFGPGTRLTVL.

This clone was found many times. The V call is TRBV27, the J call TRBJ2-5; 7 nucleotides line up with TRBD2. The germline V gene has CDR1 MNHEY and CDR2 SMNVEV (reference sequence). The CDR3 is 16 amino acids. The junction had 9 bases not matched to a gene; V was cut back by 3 bases and J by 2 bases. Written as DNA, the CDR3 is TGTGCCAGCAGTTTCACGGGGGGAGGCGATCAAGAGACCCAGTACTTC. Its protein is CASSFTGGGDQETQYF.

This chain links TRBV6-5 with TRBJ1-6; TRBD1 is a possible D gene (5 bases). In germline, CDR1 is MNHEY, CDR2 SVGAGI. The V end was cut by 6 bases, the J end by 6 bases, with 12 bases between. CDR3 length: 14 residues. CDR3 region: CASSPGTTNSPLHF. In DNA, the CDR3 is TGTGCCAGCAGCCCCGGGACGACTAATTCACCCCTCCACTTT.

The CDR3 nucleotides read TGTGCCAGCAGCTCCAAAGGCCGGACCATCGAAACCCCCAATGAGCAGTTCTTC. Protein product: CASSSKGRTIETPNEQFF. The chain links TRBV11-2 to TRBJ2-1; D is unresolved. The CDR3 is 18 residues long. Germline V gene lookup returns CDR1 SGHAT and CDR2 FQNNGV. The V end was cut by 4 bases, the J end by 6 bases, with 25 bases between.

V and J are TRBV7-8 and TRBJ2-1; D possibly corresponds to TRBD2 (5 bases). Germline CDR1 reads SGHVS; CDR2 reads FQNEAQ. The CDR3 contains 15 residues. Trimming cost V 1 base and J 1 base, with 8 bases left between them. CDR3 protein: CASSLDEGSYNEQFF. The CDR3 DNA is TGTGCCAGCAGCTTAGATGAGGGATCCTACAATGAGCAGTTCTTC.

This sequence joins TRBV9 and TRBJ2-7; D is unclear. The germline CDR1 and CDR2 sequences are SGDLS and YYNGEE. The V and J ends lost 2 bases and 2 bases respectively, with 11 bases between them. The CDR3 is 14 amino acids. The CDR3 DNA is TGTGCCAGCAGCGTTGGGGTCACCCCCTACGAGCAGTACTTC. Encoded protein: CASSVGVTPYEQYF.